This T cell receptor beta chain was recorded in a study of blood T cells in healthy people across ages. General observations from the study: Naive CD4+ cell counts and diversity both ran higher in long-lived than in aged donors.

CDR1 is PRHDT, CDR2 FYEKMQ, per germline (reference sequence). V was pared by 5 bases and J by 1 base, with 10 bases of the junction left unmatched. This CDR3 has 16 residues. A sample-barcoded 5' primer and a J-beta primer mix were used in a second PCR of roughly 7 to 11 cycles. A 12-random-nucleotide template-switch adaptor tagged each cDNA molecule. Via MiXCR, TCRdb re-called the 5' RACE reads, giving one row per CDR3 protein. The sample has 1.5 million to 2 million distinct CDR3 sequences; over 25% are singletons. The count of this clonotype is one. Its antigen is still unknown. This receptor was identified in a woman aged 25 to 39 in good health. The chain couples TRBV13 to TRBJ2-7, with 8 bases fitting TRBD1. The sample was blood. As DNA, the CDR3 is TGTGCCAGCAGCCACAGGGGGACCGGAAGATCCTACGAGCAGTACTTC. Translating it yields CASSHRGTGRSYEQYF.